The 14 T cell receptor beta chains presented below share a single source sample, sequenced in a study of CXCR3-negative and CXCR3-positive naive CD8 T cells. With UMI labels, 5' RACE was used to prepare the TRB cDNA libraries. Reanalyzing the 5' RACE reads, TCRdb keeps one entry per CDR3 protein, without DNA. This table lists fewer than 80,000 distinct CDR3 sequences. Sequencing was done on a sample of naive CXCR3- CD8+ T cells from blood. The subset: CD45RO-CCR7+CD27+CD95- naive CD8+ T cells lacking CXCR3 (TNR3-). Receptor source: a human donor in good health. Some clones in this sample may be carry-over from other donors' samples.

This chain uses TRBV10-3 with TRBJ2-7. Per germline, CDR1 ENHRY and CDR2 SYGVKD. The CDR3 covers 11 residues. CDR3 residues: CAISVGYEQYF.

This chain joins TRBV7-2 and TRBJ2-5; TCRdb's D call, TRBD1, is unchecked because there is no DNA. The CDR3 runs to 15 residues. Per the germline V gene, CDR1 is SGHTA and CDR2 is FQGNSA. Here the CDR3 reads CASSLDHRGWETQYF.

The chain has TRBV6-2 or TRBV6-3 and TRBJ2-1; with no DNA, the TCRdb D assignment of TRBD2 cannot be verified. The CDR3 is made up of 21 amino acids. CDR1 is MNHEY and CDR2 is SVGEGT in the germline V gene. CDR3 protein: CASSDTAGTSGGTGPRNEQFF.

The chain carries TRBV29-1 and TRBJ2-7. Looked up from germline, CDR1 is SQVTM and CDR2 is ANQGSEA. CDR3 length: 12 amino acids. The CDR3 is CSVSANFYEQYF.

CDR3 protein: CASSEAWGRSTEAFF. This chain joins TRBV2 and TRBJ1-1; TCRdb proposes TRBD1, but this gene call is untestable without DNA. The CDR3 spans 15 residues. The germline V gene has CDR1 SNHLY and CDR2 FYNNEI.

The chain combines TRBV5-6 with TRBJ2-7; absent DNA, TCRdb's TRBD2 call cannot be checked. CDR1 is SGHDT, CDR2 YYEEEE, per germline. The CDR3 has 14 amino acids. Here the CDR3 reads CASSLRARIHEQYF.

The V gene is TRBV29-1, the J gene TRBJ2-1; no DNA is available, so the TRBD1 call from TCRdb remains unchecked. The length of the CDR3 is 14 residues. Germline V gene sequence: CDR1 SQVTM, CDR2 ANQGSEA. CDR3 amino acids: CSVEVQGNYDEQFF.

The CDR3 loop reads CASSGTGRAPTGELFF. The genes are TRBV9 and TRBJ2-2. CDR1 and CDR2 (germline): SGDLS, YYNGEE. This CDR3 has 16 amino acids.

V and J are TRBV7-9 and TRBJ1-2; TCRdb's assignment of TRBD1 cannot be checked, as there is no DNA. This CDR3 is built from 14 residues. Germline loops: CDR1 SEHNR, CDR2 FQNEAQ (reference sequence). The CDR3 here is CASTGQGGLYGYTF.

The V gene is TRBV28, the J gene TRBJ2-7. The germline gives CDR1 MDHEN, CDR2 SYDVKM. The CDR3 has 14 amino acids. CDR3 region: CASSLAAAVGEQYF.

V usage is TRBV25-1 and J usage is TRBJ1-1. This CDR3 is built from 12 residues. CDR1 and CDR2 from the germline V gene are MGHDK and SYGVNS. This chain's CDR3 is CASSVAVGEAFF.

The chain carries TRBV5-1 and TRBJ2-2. Per germline, CDR1 SGHRS and CDR2 YFSETQ. The CDR3 consists of 12 residues. The CDR3 region is CALREDTGELFF.

The chain has TRBV10-3 and TRBJ2-1; checking the TCRdb D call of TRBD1 is not possible without DNA. Germline CDR1 ENHRY, CDR2 SYGVKD. The CDR3 sequence is 13 residues long. The CDR3 loop reads CAMGSGSYNEQFF.

The rearrangement links TRBV6-5 to TRBJ2-1; no DNA is available, so the TRBD2 call from TCRdb remains unchecked. The length of the CDR3 is 18 residues. Germline loops: CDR1 MNHEY, CDR2 SVGAGI. CDR3 amino acids: CASSLGPLLAGGINEQFF.